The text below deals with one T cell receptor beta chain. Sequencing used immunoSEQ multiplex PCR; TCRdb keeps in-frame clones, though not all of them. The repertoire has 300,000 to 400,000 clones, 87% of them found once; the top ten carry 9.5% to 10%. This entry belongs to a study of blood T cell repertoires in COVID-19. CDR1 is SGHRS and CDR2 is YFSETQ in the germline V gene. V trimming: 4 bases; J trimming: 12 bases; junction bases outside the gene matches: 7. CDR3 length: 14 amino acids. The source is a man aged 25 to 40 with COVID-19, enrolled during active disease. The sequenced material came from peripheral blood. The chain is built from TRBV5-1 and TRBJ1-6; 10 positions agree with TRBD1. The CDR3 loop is CASSGGQGSRPLHF. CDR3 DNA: TGCGCCAGCAGCGGGGGACAGGGGTCGCGACCCCTCCACTTT.